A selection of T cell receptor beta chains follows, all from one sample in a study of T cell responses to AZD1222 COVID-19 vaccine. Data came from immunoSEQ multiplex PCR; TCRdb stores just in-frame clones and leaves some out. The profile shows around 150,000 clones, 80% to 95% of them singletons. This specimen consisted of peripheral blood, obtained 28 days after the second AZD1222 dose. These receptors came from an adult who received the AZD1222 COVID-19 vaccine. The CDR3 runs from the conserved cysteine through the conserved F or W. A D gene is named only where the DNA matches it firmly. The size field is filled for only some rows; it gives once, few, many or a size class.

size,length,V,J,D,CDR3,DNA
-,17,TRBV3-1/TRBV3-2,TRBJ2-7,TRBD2,CASSHSLAGARSYEQYF,TGTGCCAGCAGCCATTCACTAGCGGGGGCCCGCTCCTACGAGCAGTACTTC
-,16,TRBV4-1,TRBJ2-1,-,CASSQERGLLYNEQFF,TGCGCCAGCAGCCAAGAAAGAGGCCTCCTCTACAATGAGCAGTTCTTC
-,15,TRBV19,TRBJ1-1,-,CASSIDRAANTEAFF,TGTGCCAGTAGTATAGACCGGGCCGCGAACACTGAAGCTTTCTTT
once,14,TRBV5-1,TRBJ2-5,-,CASSLGTARETQYF,TGCGCCAGCAGCTTGGGGACGGCCCGAGAGACCCAGTACTTC
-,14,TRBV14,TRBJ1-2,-,CASSQEDRAYGYTF,TGTGCCAGCAGCCAAGAGGACAGAGCTTATGGCTACACCTTC
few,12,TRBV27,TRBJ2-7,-,CASGLQPYEQYF,TGTGCCAGCGGGCTTCAACCCTACGAGCAGTACTTC
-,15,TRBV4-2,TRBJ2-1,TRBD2,CASSPRTSERGEQFF,TGTGCCAGCAGCCCGAGGACTAGCGAAAGGGGTGAGCAGTTCTTC
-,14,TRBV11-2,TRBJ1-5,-,CASSLDISNQPQHF,TGTGCCAGCAGCTTAGACATCAGCAATCAGCCCCAGCATTTT
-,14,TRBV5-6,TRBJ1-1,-,CASSQTGGGTEAFF,TGTGCCAGCAGCCAAACCGGGGGAGGTACTGAAGCTTTCTTT
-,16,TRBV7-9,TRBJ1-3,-,CASSLVQGKNGNTIYF,TGTGCCAGCAGCTTAGTGCAGGGGAAGAATGGAAACACCATATATTTT